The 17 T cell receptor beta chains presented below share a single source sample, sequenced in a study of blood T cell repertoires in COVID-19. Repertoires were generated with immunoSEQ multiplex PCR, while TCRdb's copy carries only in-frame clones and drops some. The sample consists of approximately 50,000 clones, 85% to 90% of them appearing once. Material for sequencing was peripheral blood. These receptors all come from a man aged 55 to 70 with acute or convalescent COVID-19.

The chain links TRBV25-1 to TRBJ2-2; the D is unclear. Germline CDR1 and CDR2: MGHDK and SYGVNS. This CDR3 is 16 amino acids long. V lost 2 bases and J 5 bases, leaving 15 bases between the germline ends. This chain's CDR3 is CASSEGAVLYTGELFF. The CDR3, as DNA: TGTGCCAGCAGTGAAGGAGCAGTCCTTTATACCGGGGAGCTGTTTTTT.

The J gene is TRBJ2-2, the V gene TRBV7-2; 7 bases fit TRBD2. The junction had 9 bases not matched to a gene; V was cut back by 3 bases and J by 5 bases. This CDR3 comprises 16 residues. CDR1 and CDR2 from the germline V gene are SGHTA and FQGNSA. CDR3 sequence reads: CASSLWGVGGTGELFF. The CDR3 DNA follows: TGTGCCAGCAGCTTGTGGGGGGTCGGGGGGACCGGGGAGCTGTTTTTT.

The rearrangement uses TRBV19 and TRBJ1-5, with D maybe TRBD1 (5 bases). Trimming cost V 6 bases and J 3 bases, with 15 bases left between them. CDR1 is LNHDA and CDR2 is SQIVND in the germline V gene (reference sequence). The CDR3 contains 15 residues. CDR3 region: CASSPQDTYNQPQHF. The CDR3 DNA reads TGTGCCAGTAGCCCTCAGGACACATACAATCAGCCCCAGCATTTT. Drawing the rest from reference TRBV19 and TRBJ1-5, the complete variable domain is DGGITQSPKYLFRKEGQNVTLSCEQNLNHDAMYWYRQDPGQGLRLIYYSQIVNDFQKGDIAEGYSVSREKKESFPLTVTSAQKNPTAFYLCASSPQDTYNQPQHFGDGTRLSIL.

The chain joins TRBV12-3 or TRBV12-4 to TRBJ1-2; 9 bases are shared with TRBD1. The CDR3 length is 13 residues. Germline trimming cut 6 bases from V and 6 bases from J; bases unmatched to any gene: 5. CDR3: CASSKQGANGYTF. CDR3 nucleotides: TGTGCCAGCAGCAAACAGGGGGCGAATGGCTACACCTTC.

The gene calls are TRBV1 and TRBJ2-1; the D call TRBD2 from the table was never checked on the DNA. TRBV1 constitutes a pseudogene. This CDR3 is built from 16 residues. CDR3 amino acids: CTSSPWASGRTNEQFF. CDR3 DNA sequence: TGCACCAGCAGCCCGTGGGCCAGCGGGAGGACGAATGAGCAGTTCTTC.

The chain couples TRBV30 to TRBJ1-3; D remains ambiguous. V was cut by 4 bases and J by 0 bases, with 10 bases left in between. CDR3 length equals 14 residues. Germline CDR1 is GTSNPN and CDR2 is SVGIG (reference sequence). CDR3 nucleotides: TGTGCCTGGAAAAACGAGATCTCTGGAAACACCATATATTTT. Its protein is CAWKNEISGNTIYF.

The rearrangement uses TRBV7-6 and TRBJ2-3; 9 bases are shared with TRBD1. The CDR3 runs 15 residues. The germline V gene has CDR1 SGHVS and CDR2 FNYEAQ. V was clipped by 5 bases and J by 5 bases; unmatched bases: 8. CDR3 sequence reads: CASSTPGQGRDTQYF. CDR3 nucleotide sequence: TGTGCCAGCAGCACACCGGGACAGGGAAGAGATACGCAGTATTTT.

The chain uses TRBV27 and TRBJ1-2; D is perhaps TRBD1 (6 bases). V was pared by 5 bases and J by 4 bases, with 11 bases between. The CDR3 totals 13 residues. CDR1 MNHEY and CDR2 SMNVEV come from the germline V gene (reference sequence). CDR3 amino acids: CASSRSGVYGYTF. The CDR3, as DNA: TGTGCCAGCAGTCGATCAGGGGTCTATGGCTACACCTTC.

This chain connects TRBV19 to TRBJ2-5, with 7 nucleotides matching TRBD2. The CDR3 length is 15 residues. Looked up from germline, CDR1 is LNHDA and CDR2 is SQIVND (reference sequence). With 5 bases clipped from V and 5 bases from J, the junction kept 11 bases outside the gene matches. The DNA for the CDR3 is TGTGCCAGTAGTTGGCGGCGGGAGAGTACGGAGACCCAGTACTTC. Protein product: CASSWRRESTETQYF.

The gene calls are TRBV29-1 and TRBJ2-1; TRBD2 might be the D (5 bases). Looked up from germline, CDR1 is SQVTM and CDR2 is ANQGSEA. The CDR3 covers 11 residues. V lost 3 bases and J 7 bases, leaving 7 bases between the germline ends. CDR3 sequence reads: CSVDGNNEQFF. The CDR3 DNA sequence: TGCAGCGTTGACGGGAATAATGAGCAGTTCTTC.

The CDR3 bases are TGTGCCAGCAGTGACCCTAGACTAGCCCACTACGAGCAGTACTTC. Translation gives CASSDPRLAHYEQYF. The rearrangement uses TRBV6-1 and TRBJ2-7, with TRBD2 matching over 7 bases. CDR3 length: 15 residues. Trimming at V came to 3 bases and at J to 3 bases, leaving 8 bases not matched to a gene. From germline, CDR1 is MNHNS and CDR2 SASEGT.

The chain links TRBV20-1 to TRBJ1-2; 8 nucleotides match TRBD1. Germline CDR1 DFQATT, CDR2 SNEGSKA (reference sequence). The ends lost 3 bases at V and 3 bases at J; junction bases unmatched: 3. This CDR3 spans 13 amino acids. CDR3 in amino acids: CSASDRGYYGYTF. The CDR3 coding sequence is TGCAGTGCTAGTGACAGGGGATACTATGGCTACACCTTC.

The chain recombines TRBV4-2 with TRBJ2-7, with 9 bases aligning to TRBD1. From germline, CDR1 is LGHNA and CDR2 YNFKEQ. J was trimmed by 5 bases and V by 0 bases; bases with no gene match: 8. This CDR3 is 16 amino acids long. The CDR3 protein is CASSQDDRGVRNEQYF. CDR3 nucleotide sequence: TGTGCCAGCAGCCAAGACGACAGGGGGGTGAGGAACGAGCAGTACTTC.

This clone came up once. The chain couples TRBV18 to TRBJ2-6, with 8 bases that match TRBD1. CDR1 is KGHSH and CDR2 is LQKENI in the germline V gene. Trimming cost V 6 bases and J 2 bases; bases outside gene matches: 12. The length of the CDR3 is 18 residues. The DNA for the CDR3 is TGTGCCAGCTCTCTTCTTCTGACAGGGGCGACTGGGGCCAACGTCCTGACTTTC. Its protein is CASSLLLTGATGANVLTF.

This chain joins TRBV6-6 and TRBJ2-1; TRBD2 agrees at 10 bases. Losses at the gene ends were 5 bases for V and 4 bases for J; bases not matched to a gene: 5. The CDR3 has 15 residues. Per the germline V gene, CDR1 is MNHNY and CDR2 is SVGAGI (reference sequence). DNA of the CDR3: TGTGCCAGCAGTAAAGCGGGAGGGGGGTACAATGAGCAGTTCTTC. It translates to CASSKAGGGYNEQFF.

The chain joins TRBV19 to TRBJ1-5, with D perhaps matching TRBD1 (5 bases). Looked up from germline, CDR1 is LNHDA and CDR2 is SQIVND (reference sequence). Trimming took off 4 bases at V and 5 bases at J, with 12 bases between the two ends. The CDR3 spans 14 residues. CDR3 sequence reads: CASSNLQVDQPQHF. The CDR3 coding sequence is TGTGCCAGTAGTAATTTACAGGTGGATCAGCCCCAGCATTTT. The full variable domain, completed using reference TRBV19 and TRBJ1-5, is DGGITQSPKYLFRKEGQNVTLSCEQNLNHDAMYWYRQDPGQGLRLIYYSQIVNDFQKGDIAEGYSVSREKKESFPLTVTSAQKNPTAFYLCASSNLQVDQPQHFGDGTRLSIL.

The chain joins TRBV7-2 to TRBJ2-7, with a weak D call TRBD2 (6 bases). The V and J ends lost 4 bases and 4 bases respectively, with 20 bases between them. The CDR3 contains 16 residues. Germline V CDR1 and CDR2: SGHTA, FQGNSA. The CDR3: CASSSRGGWTDYEQYF. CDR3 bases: TGTGCCAGCAGCTCCCGGGGAGGTTGGACCGATTACGAGCAGTACTTC.